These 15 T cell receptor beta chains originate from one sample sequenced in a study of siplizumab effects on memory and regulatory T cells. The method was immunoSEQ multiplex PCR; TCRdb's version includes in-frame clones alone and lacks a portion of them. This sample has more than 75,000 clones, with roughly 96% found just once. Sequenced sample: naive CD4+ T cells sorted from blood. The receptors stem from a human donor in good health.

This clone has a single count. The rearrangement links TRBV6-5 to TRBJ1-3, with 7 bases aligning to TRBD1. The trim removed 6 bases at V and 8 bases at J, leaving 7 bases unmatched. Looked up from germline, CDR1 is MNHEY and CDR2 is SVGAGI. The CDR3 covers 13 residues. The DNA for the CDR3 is TGTGCCAGCAGACGACAGGGAGGGGACACCATATATTTT. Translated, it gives CASRRQGGDTIYF.

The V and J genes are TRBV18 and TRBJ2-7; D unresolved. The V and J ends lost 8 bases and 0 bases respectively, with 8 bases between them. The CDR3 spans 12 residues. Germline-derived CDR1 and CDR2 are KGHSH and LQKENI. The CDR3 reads CASTSSSYEQYF. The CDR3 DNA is TGTGCCAGCACCTCAAGCTCCTACGAGCAGTACTTC. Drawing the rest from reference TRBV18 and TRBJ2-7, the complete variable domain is NAGVMQNPRHLVRRRGQEARLRCSPMKGHSHVYWYRQLPEEGLKFMVYLQKENIIDESGMPKERFSAEFPKEGPSILRIQQVVRGDSAAYFCASTSSSYEQYFGPGTRLTVT.

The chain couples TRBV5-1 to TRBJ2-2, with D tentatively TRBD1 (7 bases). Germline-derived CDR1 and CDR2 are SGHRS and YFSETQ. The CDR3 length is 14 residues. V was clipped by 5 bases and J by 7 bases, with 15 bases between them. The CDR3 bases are TGCGCCAGCAGATCCGACAGGGAGGTCGGGGAGCTGTTTTTT. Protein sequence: CASRSDREVGELFF. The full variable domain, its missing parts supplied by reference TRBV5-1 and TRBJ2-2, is KAGVTQTPRYLIKTRGQQVTLSCSPISGHRSVSWYQQTPGQGLQFLFEYFSETQRNKGNFPGRFSGRQFSNSRSEMNVSTLELGDSALYLCASRSDREVGELFFGEGSRLTVL.

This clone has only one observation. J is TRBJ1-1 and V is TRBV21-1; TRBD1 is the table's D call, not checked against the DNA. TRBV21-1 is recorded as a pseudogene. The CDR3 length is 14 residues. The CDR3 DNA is TGTGCCAGCAGCGTAGGGGACAGGGACACTGAAGCTTTCTTT. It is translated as CASSVGDRDTEAFF.

For the CDR3, the DNA is TGTGCCAGCCGGAGAGGACAGGGGATCAACGAGCAGTACTTC. It is translated as CASRRGQGINEQYF. The chain employs TRBV6-5 and TRBJ2-7; TRBD1 matches at 9 bases. The CDR3 length is 14 residues. CDR1 and CDR2 (germline): MNHEY, SVGAGI. J lost 5 bases, V lost 8 bases, and 10 bases had no gene match.

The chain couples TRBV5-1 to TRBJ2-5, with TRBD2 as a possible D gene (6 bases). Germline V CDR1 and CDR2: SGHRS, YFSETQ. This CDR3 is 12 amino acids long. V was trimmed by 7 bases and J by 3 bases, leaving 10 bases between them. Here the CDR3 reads CASSPGEETQYF. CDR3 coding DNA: TGCGCCAGCTCCCCGGGAGAAGAGACCCAGTACTTC. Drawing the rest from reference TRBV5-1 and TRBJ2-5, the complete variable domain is KAGVTQTPRYLIKTRGQQVTLSCSPISGHRSVSWYQQTPGQGLQFLFEYFSETQRNKGNFPGRFSGRQFSNSRSEMNVSTLELGDSALYLCASSPGEETQYFGPGTRLLVL.

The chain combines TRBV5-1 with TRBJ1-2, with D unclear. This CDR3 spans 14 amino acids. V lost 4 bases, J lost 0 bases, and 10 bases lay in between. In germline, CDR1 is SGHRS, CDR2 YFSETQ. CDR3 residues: CASSPGTTNYGYTF. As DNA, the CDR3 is TGCGCCAGCAGCCCAGGAACCACTAACTATGGCTACACCTTC.

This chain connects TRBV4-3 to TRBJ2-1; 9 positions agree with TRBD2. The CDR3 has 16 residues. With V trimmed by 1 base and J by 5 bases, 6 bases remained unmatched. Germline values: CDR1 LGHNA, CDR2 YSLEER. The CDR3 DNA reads TGCGCCAGCAGCCAAGTTAGATCTAGCGGGAACAATGAGCAGTTCTTC. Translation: CASSQVRSSGNNEQFF.

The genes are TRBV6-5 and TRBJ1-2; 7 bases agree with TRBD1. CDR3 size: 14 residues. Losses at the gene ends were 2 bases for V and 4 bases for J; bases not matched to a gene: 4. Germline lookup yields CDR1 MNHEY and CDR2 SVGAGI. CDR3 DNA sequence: TGTGCCAGCAGTTACGTGGCAGGGGGCTATGGCTACACCTTC. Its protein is CASSYVAGGYGYTF.

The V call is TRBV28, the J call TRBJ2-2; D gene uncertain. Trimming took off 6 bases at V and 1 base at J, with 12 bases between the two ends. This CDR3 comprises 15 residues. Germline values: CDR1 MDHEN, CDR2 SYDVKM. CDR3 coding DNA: TGTGCCAGCAGCACCCCCTGGGGGAACACCGGGGAGCTGTTTTTT. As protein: CASSTPWGNTGELFF.

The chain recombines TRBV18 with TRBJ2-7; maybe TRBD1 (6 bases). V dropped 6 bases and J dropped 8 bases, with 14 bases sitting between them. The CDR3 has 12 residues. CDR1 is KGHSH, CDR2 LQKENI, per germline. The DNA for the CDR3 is TGTGCCAGCTCTCCTACAGGGTATCAGCAGTACTTC. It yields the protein CASSPTGYQQYF.

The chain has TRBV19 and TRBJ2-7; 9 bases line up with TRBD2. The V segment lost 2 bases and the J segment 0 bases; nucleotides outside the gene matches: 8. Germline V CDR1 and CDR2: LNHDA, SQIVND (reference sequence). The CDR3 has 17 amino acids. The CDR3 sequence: CASSISQRGDLSYEQYF. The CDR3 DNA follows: TGTGCCAGTAGTATAAGCCAGCGGGGGGATCTCTCCTACGAGCAGTACTTC. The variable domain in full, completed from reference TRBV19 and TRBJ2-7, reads DGGITQSPKYLFRKEGQNVTLSCEQNLNHDAMYWYRQDPGQGLRLIYYSQIVNDFQKGDIAEGYSVSREKKESFPLTVTSAQKNPTAFYLCASSISQRGDLSYEQYFGPGTRLTVT.

The CDR3 nucleotides read TGTGCCAGCAGTTCCTCGCCAAGCAATCAGCCCCAGCATTTT. As protein: CASSSSPSNQPQHF. The chain couples TRBV6-6 to TRBJ1-5; D call uncertain. The CDR3 runs to 14 residues. CDR1 and CDR2 (germline): MNHNY, SVGAGI (reference sequence). With 4 bases removed from V and 1 base from J, the gap between germline ends came to 8 bases.

This CDR3 reads CASSQGDRDTYGYTF. For the CDR3, the DNA is TGCGCCAGCAGCCAGGGTGATCGGGACACCTATGGCTACACCTTC. V gene TRBV4-3 combines with J gene TRBJ1-2; D may be TRBD1 (6 bases). CDR3 size: 15 residues. CDR1 and CDR2 from the germline V gene are LGHNA and YSLEER. The V and J ends lost 3 bases and 4 bases respectively, with 15 bases between them.

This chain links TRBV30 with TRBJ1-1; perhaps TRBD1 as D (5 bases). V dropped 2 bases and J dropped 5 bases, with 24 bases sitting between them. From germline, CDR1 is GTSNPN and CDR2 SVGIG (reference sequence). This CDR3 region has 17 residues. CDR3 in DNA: TGTGCCTGGAGTCCTGGACGCGTCACGGGGGTGGAGACTGAAGCTTTCTTT. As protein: CAWSPGRVTGVETEAFF.